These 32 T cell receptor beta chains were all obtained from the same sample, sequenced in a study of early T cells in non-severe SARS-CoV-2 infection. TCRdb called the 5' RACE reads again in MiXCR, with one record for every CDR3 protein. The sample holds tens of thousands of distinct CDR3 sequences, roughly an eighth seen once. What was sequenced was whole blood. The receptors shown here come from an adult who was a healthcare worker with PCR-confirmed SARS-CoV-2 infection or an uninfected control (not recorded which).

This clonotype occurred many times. CDR3 protein: CASRDRRATTNEKLFF. CDR3 nucleotide sequence: TGTGCCAGCAGGGATCGTCGCGCTACAACTAATGAAAAACTGTTTTTT. The V gene is TRBV3-1, the J gene TRBJ1-4; no definite D call. The CDR3 is 16 amino acids. The germline V and J ends were trimmed by 6 bases and 0 bases, with 14 bases remaining between them. CDR1 LGHDT and CDR2 YNNKEL come from the germline V gene (reference sequence).

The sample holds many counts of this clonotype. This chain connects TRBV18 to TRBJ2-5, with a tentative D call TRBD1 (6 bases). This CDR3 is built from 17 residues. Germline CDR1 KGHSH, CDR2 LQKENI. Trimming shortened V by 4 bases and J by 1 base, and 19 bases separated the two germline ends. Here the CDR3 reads CASSQQQGSLGQETQYF. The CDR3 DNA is TGTGCCAGCTCACAACAACAGGGTTCCTTAGGCCAAGAGACCCAGTACTTC. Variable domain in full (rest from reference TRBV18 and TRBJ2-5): NAGVMQNPRHLVRRRGQEARLRCSPMKGHSHVYWYRQLPEEGLKFMVYLQKENIIDESGMPKERFSAEFPKEGPSILRIQQVVRGDSAAYFCASSQQQGSLGQETQYFGPGTRLLVL.

The CDR3 reads CASTLTRVSSYNEQFF. CDR3 bases: TGCGCCAGCACCCTGACTAGGGTGAGCTCCTACAATGAGCAGTTCTTC. This rearrangement joins TRBV5-1 to TRBJ2-1; tentatively, D is TRBD2 (6 bases). Trimming took off 6 bases at V and 0 bases at J, with 16 bases between the two ends. CDR3 length: 16 residues. From germline, CDR1 is SGHRS and CDR2 YFSETQ.

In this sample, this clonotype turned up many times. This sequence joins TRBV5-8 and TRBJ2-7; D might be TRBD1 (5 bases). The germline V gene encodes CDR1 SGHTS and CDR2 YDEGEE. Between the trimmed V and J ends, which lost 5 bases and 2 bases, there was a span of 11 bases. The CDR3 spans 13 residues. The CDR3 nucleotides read TGTGCCAGCAGTCCCGCAGGGCCCTACGAGCAGTACTTC. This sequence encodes CASSPAGPYEQYF.

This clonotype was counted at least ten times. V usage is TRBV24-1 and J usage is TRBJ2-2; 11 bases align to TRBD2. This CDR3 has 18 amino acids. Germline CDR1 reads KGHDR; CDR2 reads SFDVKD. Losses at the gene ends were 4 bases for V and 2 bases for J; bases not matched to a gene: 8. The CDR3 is CATSDPRLAGLNTGELFF. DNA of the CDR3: TGTGCCACCAGTGACCCGAGACTAGCGGGACTAAACACCGGGGAGCTGTTTTTT.

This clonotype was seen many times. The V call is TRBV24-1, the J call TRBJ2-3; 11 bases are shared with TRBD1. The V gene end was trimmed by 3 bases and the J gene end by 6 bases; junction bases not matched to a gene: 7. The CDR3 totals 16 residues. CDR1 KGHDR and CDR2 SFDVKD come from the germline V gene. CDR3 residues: CATSDDEDRGPDTQYF. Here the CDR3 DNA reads TGTGCCACCAGTGATGATGAGGACAGGGGGCCGGATACGCAGTATTTT.

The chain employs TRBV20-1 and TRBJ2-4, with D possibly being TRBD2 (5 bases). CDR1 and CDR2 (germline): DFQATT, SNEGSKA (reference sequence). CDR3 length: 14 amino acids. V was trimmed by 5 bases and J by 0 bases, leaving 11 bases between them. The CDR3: CSAYPRGAKNIQYF. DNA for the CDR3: TGCAGTGCTTATCCCCGGGGAGCCAAAAACATTCAGTACTTC.

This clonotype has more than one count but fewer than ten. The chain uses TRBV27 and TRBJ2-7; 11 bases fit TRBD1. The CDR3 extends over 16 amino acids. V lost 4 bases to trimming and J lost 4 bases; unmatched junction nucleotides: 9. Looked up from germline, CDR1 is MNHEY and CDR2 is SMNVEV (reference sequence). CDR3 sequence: CASSSPGTGGWYEQYF. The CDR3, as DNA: TGTGCCAGCAGTTCCCCCGGGACAGGGGGGTGGTACGAGCAGTACTTC.

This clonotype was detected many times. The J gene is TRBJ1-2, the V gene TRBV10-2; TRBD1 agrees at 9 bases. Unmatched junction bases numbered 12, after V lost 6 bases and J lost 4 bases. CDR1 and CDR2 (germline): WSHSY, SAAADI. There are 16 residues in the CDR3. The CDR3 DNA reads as TGCGCCAGCAGCCCCCAGACAGGGGGGCTCGGCTATGGCTACACCTTC. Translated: CASSPQTGGLGYGYTF.

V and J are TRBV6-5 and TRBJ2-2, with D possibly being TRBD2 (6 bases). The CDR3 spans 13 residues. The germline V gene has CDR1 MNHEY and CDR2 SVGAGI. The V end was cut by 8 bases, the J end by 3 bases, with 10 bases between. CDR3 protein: CASHLADTGELFF. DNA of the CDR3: TGTGCCAGCCATTTAGCGGACACCGGGGAGCTGTTTTTT.

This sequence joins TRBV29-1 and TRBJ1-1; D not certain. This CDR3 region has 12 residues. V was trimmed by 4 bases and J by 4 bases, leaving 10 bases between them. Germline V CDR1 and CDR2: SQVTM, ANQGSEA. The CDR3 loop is CSVAWERTEAFF. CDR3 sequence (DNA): TGCAGCGTTGCCTGGGAGCGCACTGAAGCTTTCTTT.

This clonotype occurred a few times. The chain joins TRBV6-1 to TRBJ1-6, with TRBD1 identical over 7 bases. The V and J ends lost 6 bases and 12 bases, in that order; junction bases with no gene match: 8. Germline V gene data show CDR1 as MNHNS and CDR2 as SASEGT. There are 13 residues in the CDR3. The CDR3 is CASRGTEVEPLHF. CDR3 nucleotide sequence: TGTGCCAGCAGGGGGACAGAGGTTGAACCCCTCCACTTT.

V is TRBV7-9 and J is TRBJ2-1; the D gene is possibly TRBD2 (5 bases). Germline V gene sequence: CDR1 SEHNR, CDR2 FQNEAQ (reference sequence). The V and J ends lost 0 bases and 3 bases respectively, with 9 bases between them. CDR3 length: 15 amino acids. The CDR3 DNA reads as TGTGCCAGCAGCTTAGCATCCGGGGTCTACAATGAGCAGTTCTTC. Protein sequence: CASSLASGVYNEQFF.

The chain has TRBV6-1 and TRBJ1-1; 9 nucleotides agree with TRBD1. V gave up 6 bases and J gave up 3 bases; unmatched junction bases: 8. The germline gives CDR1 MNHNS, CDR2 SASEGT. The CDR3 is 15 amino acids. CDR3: CASSLTGGWDTEAFF. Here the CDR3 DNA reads TGTGCCAGCAGCCTCACAGGGGGCTGGGACACTGAAGCTTTCTTT.

In DNA form, the CDR3 reads TGCAGCGCCGGGGACTACTACGAGCAGTACTTC. Its protein product is CSAGDYYEQYF. The chain couples TRBV29-1 to TRBJ2-7; 7 bases are a match to TRBD2. CDR1 and CDR2 from the germline V gene are SQVTM and ANQGSEA. V trimming: 7 bases; J trimming: 3 bases; junction bases outside the gene matches: 3. This CDR3 is built from 11 residues.

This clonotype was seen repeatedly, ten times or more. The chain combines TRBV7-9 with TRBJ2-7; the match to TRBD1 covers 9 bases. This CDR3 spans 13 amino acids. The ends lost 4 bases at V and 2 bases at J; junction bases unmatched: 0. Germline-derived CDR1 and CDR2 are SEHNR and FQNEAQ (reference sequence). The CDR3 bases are TGTGCCAGCAGCTGGACAGGGGCCTACGAGCAGTACTTC. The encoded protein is CASSWTGAYEQYF.

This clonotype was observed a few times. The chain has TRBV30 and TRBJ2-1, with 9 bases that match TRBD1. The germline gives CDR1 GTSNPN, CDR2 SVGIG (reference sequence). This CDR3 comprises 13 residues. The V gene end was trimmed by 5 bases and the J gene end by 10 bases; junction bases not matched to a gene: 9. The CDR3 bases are TGTGCCTGGGGTTTAAACAGGGGGCGAGAGCAGTTCTTC. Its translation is CAWGLNRGREQFF.

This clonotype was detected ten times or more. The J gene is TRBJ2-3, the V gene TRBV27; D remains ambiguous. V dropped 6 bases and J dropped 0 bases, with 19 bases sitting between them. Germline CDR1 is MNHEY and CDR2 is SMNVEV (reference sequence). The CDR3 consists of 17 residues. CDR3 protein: CASSPWRTPTSTDTQYF. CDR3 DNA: TGTGCCAGCAGCCCCTGGAGAACTCCGACTAGCACAGATACGCAGTATTTT.

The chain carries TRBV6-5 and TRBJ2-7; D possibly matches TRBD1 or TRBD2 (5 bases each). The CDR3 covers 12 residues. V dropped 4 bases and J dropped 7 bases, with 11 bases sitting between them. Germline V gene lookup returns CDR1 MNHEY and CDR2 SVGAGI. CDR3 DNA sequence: TGTGCCAGCAGTTCCCCAGGGACGGAGCAGTACTTC. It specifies CASSSPGTEQYF.

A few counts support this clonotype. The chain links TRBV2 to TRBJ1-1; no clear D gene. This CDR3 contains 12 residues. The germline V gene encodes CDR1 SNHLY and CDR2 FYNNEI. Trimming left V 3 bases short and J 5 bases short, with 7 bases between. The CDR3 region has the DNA TGTGCCAGCAGTGAGGGGTTTACTGAAGCTTTCTTT. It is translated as CASSEGFTEAFF. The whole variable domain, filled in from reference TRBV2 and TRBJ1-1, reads EPEVTQTPSHQVTQMGQEVILRCVPISNHLYFYWYRQILGQKVEFLVSFYNNEISEKSEIFDDQFSVERPDGSNFTLKIRSTKLEDSAMYFCASSEGFTEAFFGQGTRLTVV.

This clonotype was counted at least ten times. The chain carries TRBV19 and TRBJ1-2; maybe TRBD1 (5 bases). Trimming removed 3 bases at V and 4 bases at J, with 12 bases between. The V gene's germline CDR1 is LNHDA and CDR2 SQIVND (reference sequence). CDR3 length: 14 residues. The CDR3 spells CASSMPQGLYGYTF. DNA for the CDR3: TGTGCCAGTAGTATGCCGCAGGGTCTCTATGGCTACACCTTC.

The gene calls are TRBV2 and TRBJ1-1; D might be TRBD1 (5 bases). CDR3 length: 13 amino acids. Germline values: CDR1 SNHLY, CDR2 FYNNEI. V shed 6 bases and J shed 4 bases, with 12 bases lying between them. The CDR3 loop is CASSGRGTTEAFF. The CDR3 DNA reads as TGTGCCAGCAGCGGTCGGGGGACCACTGAAGCTTTCTTT.

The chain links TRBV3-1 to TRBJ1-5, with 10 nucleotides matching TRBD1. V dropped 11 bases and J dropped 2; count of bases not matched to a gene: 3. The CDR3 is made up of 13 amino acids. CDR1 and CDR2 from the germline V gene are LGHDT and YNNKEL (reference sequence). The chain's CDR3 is CASGTGGNQPQHF. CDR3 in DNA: TGTGCCTCCGGGACAGGGGGCAATCAGCCCCAGCATTTT. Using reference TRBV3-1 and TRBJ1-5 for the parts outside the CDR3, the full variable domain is DTAVSQTPKYLVTQMGNDKSIKCEQNLGHDTMYWYKQDSKKFLKIMFSYNNKELIINETVPNRFSPKSPDKAHLNLHINSLELGDSAVYFCASGTGGNQPQHFGDGTRLSIL.

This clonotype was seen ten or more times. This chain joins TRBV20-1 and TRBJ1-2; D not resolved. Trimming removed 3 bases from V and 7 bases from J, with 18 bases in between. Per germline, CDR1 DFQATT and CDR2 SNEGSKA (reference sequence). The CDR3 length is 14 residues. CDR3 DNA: TGCAGTGCTAGTAGGGCCCCCCAGGTGGCTGGCTACACCTTC. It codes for CSASRAPQVAGYTF.

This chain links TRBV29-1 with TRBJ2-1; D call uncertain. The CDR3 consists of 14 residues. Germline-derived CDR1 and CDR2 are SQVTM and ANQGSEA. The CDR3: CNVGGRHLRNEQFF. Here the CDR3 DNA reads TGCAACGTCGGCGGACGGCACCTTCGTAATGAGCAGTTCTTC.

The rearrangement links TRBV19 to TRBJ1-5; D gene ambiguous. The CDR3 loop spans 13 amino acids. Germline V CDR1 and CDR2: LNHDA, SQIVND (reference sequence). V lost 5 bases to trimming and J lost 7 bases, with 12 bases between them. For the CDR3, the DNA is TGTGCCAGTAGTTCCGGACGACGACAGCCCCAGCATTTT. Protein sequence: CASSSGRRQPQHF.

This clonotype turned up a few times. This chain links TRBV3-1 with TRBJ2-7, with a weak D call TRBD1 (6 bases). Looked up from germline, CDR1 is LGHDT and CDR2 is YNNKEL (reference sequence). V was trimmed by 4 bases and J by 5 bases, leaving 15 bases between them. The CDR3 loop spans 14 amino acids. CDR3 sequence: CASSLPGVSDEQYF. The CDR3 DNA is TGTGCCAGCAGCCTACCAGGGGTAAGCGACGAGCAGTACTTC.

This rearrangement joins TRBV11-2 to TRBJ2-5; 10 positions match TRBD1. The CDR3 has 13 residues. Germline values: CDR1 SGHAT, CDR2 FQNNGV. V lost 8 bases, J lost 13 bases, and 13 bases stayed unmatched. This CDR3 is CASGPGQGTLLYF. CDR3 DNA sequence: TGTGCCAGCGGACCGGGACAGGGGACCCTACTGTACTTC.

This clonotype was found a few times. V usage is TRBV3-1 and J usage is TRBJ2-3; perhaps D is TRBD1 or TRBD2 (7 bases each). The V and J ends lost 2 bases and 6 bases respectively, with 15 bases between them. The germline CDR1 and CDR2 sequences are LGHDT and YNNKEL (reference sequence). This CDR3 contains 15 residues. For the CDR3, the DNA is TGTGCCAGCAGCCAAAGGGGAGGGGGCAGGGATACGCAGTATTTT. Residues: CASSQRGGGRDTQYF.

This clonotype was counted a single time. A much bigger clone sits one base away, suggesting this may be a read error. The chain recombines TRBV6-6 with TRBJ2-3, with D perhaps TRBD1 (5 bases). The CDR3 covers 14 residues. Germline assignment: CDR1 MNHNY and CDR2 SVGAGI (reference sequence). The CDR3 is CVSTPMGWGDTQYF. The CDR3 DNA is TGTGTCAGCACCCCCATGGGGTGGGGCGATACGCAGTATTTT.

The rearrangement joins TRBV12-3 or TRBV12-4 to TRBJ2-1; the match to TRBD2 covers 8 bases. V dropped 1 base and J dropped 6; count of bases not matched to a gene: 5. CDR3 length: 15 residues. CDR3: CASSLERGRSNEQFF. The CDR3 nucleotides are TGTGCCAGCAGTTTAGAGCGGGGGCGATCCAATGAGCAGTTCTTC.

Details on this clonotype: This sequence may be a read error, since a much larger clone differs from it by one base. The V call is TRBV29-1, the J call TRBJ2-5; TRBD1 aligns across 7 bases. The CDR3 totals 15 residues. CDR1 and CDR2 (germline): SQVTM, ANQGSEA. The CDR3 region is CSVRQGAPKVETQHF. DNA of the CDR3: TGCAGCGTCAGACAGGGCGCCCCCAAAGTAGAGACCCAGCACTTC. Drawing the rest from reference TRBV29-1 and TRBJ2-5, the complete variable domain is SAVISQKPSRDICQRGTSLTIQCQVDSQVTMMFWYRQQPGQSLTLIATANQGSEATYESGFVIDKFPISRPNLTFSTLTVSNMSPEDSSIYLCSVRQGAPKVETQHFGPGTRLLVL.